The rows below give T cell receptor beta chains drawn from one sample of a study of T cell changes during pregnancy in multiple sclerosis. Assay used: immunoSEQ multiplex PCR; TCRdb lists only in-frame clones, some missing. The sample lists around 97,000 clones; about 90% were seen once. This sample comprised peripheral blood, obtained after pregnancy. Receptors originate from a female donor with multiple sclerosis, enrolled in a pregnancy study. Both conserved end residues are part of each CDR3. Fields, in order: CDR3 length, D gene, J gene, clone size, V gene, CDR3 DNA, CDR3 protein. D genes are given only for firm matches. Rows give clone size only sometimes, using once, few, many, or a class for an expanded clone.

11	TRBD2	TRBJ2-3	.	TRBV6-6	TGTGCCAGCAGCCCGGGAGGGCCTCAGTATTTT	CASSPGGPQYF
12	.	TRBJ1-5	.	TRBV2	TGTGCCAGCAGGTCGACAGGCTCGCCCCAGCATTTT	CASRSTGSPQHF
14	TRBD1	TRBJ1-2	few	TRBV10-3	TGTGCCATCAGTCCGGGACAGGGAAACTATGGCTACACCTTC	CAISPGQGNYGYTF
13	TRBD1	TRBJ1-2	.	TRBV5-4	TGTGCCAGCAGCCTGGACAGGGGGTATGGCTACACCTTC	CASSLDRGYGYTF
16	TRBD2	TRBJ2-7	.	TRBV27	TGTGCCAGCAGTTTATCCGGAGCGGGAGAGAAATACGAGCAGTACTTC	CASSLSGAGEKYEQYF
20	.	TRBJ2-1	once	TRBV2	TGTGCCAGCAGTTCACCGGGGACACAAAGCGATAGAAGCTCCTACAATGAGCAGTTCTTC	CASSSPGTQSDRSSYNEQFF
16	TRBD1	TRBJ2-1	once	TRBV9	TGTGCCAGCAGCGAAACCGGGACAGGGGGCATGTATGAGCAGTTCTTC	CASSETGTGGMYEQFF
15	.	TRBJ1-2	.	TRBV5-1	TGCGCCAGCAGCTTGGGGGGCAGTGCCTTAAATGGCTACACCTTC	CASSLGGSALNGYTF
13	.	TRBJ2-1	.	TRBV2	TGTGCCAGCGCCCAGGACAGAAACAATGAGCAGTTCTTC	CASAQDRNNEQFF
15	TRBD1	TRBJ1-4	.	TRBV19	TGTGCCAGTAGGTCCTGGACAGGGGGCAATGAAAAACTGTTTTTT	CASRSWTGGNEKLFF
15	TRBD2	TRBJ2-1	once	TRBV5-1	TGCGCCAGCAGATTTAGCGGGGGGGGCTCCAATGAGCAGTTCTTC	CASRFSGGGSNEQFF
12	.	TRBJ2-1	.	TRBV18	TGTGCCAGCTCAGCTGACAGGCGTGAGCAGTTCTTC	CASSADRREQFF
12	.	TRBJ1-1	.	TRBV5-1	TGCGCCAGCAGCTTACAGAACACTGAAGCTTTCTTT	CASSLQNTEAFF